This T cell receptor (beta chain) was captured in a study of naive and memory T cell subsets. Ligated cDNA underwent four rounds of PCR with nested alpha and beta constant region primers and SP2. TCRdb re-derived calls from the UMI-ligation and nested PCR reads in MiXCR, one entry per CDR3 protein. The table shows tens of thousands of distinct CDR3 sequences, with approximately 11% occurring only once. This clonotype was seen repeatedly, ten times or more. As yet, its antigen is unknown. Treatment of the sample: skin biopsy from PPD injection site in Mantoux-positive individual. An oligonucleotide containing a UMI was ligated to the 3' end of TCR cDNA. Input was roughly 1 to 1,100 ng of DNase-treated total RNA without cell sorting. The V and J ends lost 7 bases and 9 bases, in that order; junction bases with no gene match: 7. The CDR3 consists of 13 residues. Germline V gene sequence: CDR1 MNHEY, CDR2 SMNVEV (reference sequence).

Whole-study results and caveats: Higher TCR numbers at tuberculin sites reflect T cell infiltration, per interpretation.

The chain is built from TRBV27 and TRBJ2-1; TRBD2 agrees at 9 bases. The TCR comes from an adult in good health. The starting material was skin, obtained from a tuberculin skin test site. CDR3 DNA: TGTGCCAGCATTGCGGGAGGGCTAGGTGAGCAGTTCTTC. This gives the protein CASIAGGLGEQFF.